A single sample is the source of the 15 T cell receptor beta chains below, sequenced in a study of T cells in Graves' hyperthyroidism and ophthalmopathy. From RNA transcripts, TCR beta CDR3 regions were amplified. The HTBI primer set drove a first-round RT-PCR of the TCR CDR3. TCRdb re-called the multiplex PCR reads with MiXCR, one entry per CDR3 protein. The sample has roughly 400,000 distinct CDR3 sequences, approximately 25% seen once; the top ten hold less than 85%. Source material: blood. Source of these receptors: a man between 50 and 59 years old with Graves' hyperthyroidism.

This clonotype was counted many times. The CDR3 DNA reads TGCAGTGCGGTACTAGTCCAGGACGAGCAGTACTTC. Translating it yields CSAVLVQDEQYF. This chain joins TRBV20-1 and TRBJ2-7; tentatively, D is TRBD2 (5 bases). Germline CDR1 DFQATT, CDR2 SNEGSKA (reference sequence). The CDR3 extends over 12 amino acids. Trimming cost V 6 bases and J 5 bases, with 14 bases left between them.

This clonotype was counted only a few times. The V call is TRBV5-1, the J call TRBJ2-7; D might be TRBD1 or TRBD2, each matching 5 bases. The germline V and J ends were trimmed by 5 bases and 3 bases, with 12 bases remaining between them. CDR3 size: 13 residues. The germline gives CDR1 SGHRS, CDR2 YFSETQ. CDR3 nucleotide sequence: TGCGCCAGCAGTCAGTCGGGGCTCTACGAGCAGTACTTC. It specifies CASSQSGLYEQYF.

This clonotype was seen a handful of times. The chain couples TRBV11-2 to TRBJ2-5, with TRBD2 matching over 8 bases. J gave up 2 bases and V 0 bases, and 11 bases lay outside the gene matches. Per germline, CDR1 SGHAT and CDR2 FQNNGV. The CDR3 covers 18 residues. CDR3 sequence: CASSLDQSALAGQETQYF. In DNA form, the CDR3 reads TGTGCCAGCAGCTTAGACCAATCTGCCCTAGCGGGTCAAGAGACCCAGTACTTC.

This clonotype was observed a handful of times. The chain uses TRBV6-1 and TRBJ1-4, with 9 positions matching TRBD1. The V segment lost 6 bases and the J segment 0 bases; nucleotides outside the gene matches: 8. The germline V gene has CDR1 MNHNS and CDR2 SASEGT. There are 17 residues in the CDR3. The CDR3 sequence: CASSPRQGGATNEKLFF. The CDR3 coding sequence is TGTGCCAGCAGCCCTCGACAGGGGGGCGCAACTAATGAAAAACTGTTTTTT.

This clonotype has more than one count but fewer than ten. This chain's CDR3 is CASSLDLGFSYNEQFF. CDR3 nucleotides: TGTGCCAGCAGCTTAGATCTGGGTTTTTCCTACAATGAGCAGTTCTTC. The chain uses TRBV11-3 and TRBJ2-1; D unclear. There are 16 residues in the CDR3. Looked up from germline, CDR1 is SGHNT and CDR2 is YENEEA. Trimming shortened V by 0 bases and J by 1 base, and 10 bases separated the two germline ends.

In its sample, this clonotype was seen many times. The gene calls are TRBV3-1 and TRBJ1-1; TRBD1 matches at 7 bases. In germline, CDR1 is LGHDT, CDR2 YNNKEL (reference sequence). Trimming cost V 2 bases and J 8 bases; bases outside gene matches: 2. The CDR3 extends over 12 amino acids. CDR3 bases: TGTGCCAGCAGCCAACTGGACAGGGAAGCTTTCTTT. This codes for CASSQLDREAFF.

In DNA form, the CDR3 reads TGTGCCAGCAGATTTCGTTCTGCAACTAATGAAAAACTGTTTTTT. Translated: CASRFRSATNEKLFF. The chain employs TRBV6-2 or TRBV6-3 and TRBJ1-4, with D hard to call. The CDR3 consists of 15 residues. V lost 6 bases and J lost 0, with 11 bases in between. Germline V gene data show CDR1 as MNHEY and CDR2 as SVGEGT.

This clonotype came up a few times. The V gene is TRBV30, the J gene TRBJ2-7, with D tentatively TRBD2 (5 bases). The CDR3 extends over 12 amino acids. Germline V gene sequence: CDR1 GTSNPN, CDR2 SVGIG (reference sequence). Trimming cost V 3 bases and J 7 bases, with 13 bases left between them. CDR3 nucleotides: TGTGCCTGGAGAGACACCGGGGAAGAGCAGTACTTC. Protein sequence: CAWRDTGEEQYF.

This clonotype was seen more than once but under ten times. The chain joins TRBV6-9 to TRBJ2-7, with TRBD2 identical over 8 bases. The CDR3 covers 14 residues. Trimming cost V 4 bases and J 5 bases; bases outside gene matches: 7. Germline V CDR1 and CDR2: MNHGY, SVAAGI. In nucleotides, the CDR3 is TGTGCCAGCAGTTTCTCCGGGACTAGAGACGAGCAGTACTTC. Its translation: CASSFSGTRDEQYF.

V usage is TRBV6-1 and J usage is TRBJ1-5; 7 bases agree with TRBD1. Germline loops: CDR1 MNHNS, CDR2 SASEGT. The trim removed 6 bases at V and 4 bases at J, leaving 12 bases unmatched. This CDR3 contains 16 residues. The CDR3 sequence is CASRPYPTGANQPQHF. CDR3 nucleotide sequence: TGTGCCAGCAGACCCTATCCAACAGGGGCAAATCAGCCCCAGCATTTT.

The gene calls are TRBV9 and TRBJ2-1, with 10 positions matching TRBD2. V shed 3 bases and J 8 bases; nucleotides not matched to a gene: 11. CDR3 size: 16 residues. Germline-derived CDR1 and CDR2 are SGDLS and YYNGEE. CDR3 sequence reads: CASSARGLAGVHEQFF. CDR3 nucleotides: TGTGCCAGCAGCGCGCGGGGGCTAGCGGGAGTCCATGAGCAGTTCTTC.

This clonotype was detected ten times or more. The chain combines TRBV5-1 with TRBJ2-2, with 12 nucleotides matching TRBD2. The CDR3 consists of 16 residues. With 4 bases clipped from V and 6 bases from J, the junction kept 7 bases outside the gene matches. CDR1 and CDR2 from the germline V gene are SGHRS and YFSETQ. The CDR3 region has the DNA TGCGCCAGCAGCCAACCTAGCGGGAGGGTGTCCGGGGAGCTGTTTTTT. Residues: CASSQPSGRVSGELFF.

CDR3 protein: CSARDLQGGEKLFF. The CDR3 region has the DNA TGCAGTGCTAGAGATTTGCAGGGGGGTGAAAAACTGTTTTTT. V usage is TRBV20-1 and J usage is TRBJ1-4; 7 nucleotides align to TRBD1. Trimming removed 0 bases from V and 7 bases from J; junction bases left unmatched: 5. CDR3 length equals 14 residues. Germline assignment: CDR1 DFQATT and CDR2 SNEGSKA (reference sequence).

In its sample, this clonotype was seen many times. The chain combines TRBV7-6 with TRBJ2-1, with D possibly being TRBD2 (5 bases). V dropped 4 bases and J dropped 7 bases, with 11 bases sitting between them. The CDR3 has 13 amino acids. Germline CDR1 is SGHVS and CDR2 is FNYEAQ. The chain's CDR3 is CASSSQRVNEQFF. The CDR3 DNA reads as TGTGCCAGCAGCTCCCAGAGGGTAAATGAGCAGTTCTTC.

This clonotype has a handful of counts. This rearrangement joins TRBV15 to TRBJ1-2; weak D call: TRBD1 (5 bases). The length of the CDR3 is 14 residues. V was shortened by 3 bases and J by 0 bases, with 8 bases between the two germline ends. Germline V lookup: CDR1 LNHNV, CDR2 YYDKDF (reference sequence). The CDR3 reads CATSSRVANYGYTF. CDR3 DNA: TGTGCCACCAGCAGCAGGGTCGCTAACTATGGCTACACCTTC.